The rows below give T cell receptor beta chains drawn from one sample of a study of blood T cell repertoires in COVID-19. Libraries were prepared by immunoSEQ multiplex PCR; TCRdb keeps only in-frame clonotypes and omits some of them. The sample has 290,000 or so clones; around 87% are singletons. Material for sequencing was peripheral blood. The source is a man in his late teens or twenties with active or convalescent COVID-19. Each CDR3 is given with its conserved first and last residue. The D gene is left open where the match is weak. For some rows the clone size is stated as once, few or many, or as a class when expanded; others skip it.

-,TRBJ2-1,-,TRBV2,TGTGCCAGCACCGGAGGGGGAGGGATCGGCGAGCAGTTCTTC,CASTGGGGIGEQFF
-,TRBJ2-3,TRBD2,TRBV9,TGTGCCAGCAGCGTAGGAACTAGCGGGTACACAGATACGCAGTATTTT,CASSVGTSGYTDTQYF
-,TRBJ2-2,-,TRBV28,TGTGCCAGCAGTGCTCAGGGGGGCGTTGGCGCCGGGGAGCTGTTTTTT,CASSAQGGVGAGELFF
-,TRBJ2-3,-,TRBV9,TGTGCCAGCAGCGTAGGAGGCGGGACCACAGATACGCAGTATTTT,CASSVGGGTTDTQYF
-,TRBJ1-5,-,TRBV6-5,TGTGCCAGCGATGTCCCCGACAGGCAGGTTCAGCCCCAGCATTTT,CASDVPDRQVQPQHF
-,TRBJ2-2,-,TRBV28,TGTGCCAGCACCCACCAGGGGGGTCCCGGGGAGCTGTTTTTT,CASTHQGGPGELFF
-,TRBJ1-4,-,TRBV6-5,TGTGCCAGCAGCCGCTCGGGTATATGGAGTGAAAAACTGTTTTTT,CASSRSGIWSEKLFF
once,TRBJ2-7,TRBD1,TRBV28,TGTGCCAGCACCGCCCCTGGGAGGACAGGGGGCAACGAGCAGTACTTC,CASTAPGRTGGNEQYF
-,TRBJ2-1,-,TRBV5-1,TGCGCCAGCAGCTTAGCGGAGTCAACCTACAATGAGCAGTTCTTC,CASSLAESTYNEQFF
-,TRBJ1-6,-,TRBV2,TGTGCCAGCAGTGATAACAGGGCCGGTAAAGCCTATAATTCACCCCTCCACTTT,CASSDNRAGKAYNSPLHF
-,TRBJ1-4,TRBD1,TRBV6-5,TGTGCCAGCAGTTACTCCCGGACAGGAGCGGAAAAACTGTTTTTT,CASSYSRTGAEKLFF
-,TRBJ1-1,TRBD1,TRBV5-4,TGTGCCAGCAGCCCCGGGACAGGGGCCACTGAAGCTTTCTTT,CASSPGTGATEAFF
-,TRBJ2-2,-,TRBV15,TGTGCCACCAGCAGACGCACCGGGGAGCTGTTTTTT,CATSRRTGELFF
-,TRBJ1-1,-,TRBV7-2,TGTGCCAGCAGCTTAGCGTTCATAGTGAACACTGAAGCTTTCTTT,CASSLAFIVNTEAFF
-,TRBJ1-2,-,TRBV29-1,TGCAGCGTTGAACTAATCTATGGCTACACCTTC,CSVELIYGYTF
-,TRBJ1-6,TRBD1,TRBV28,TGTGCCAGCAGACAGGGGTACAATTCACCCCTCCACTTT,CASRQGYNSPLHF
-,TRBJ2-7,TRBD2,TRBV7-8,TGTGCCAGCAGCTTAGGAAGCGGGAGAGGGTCCTACGAGCAGTACTTC,CASSLGSGRGSYEQYF
-,TRBJ1-2,-,TRBV29-1,TGCAGCGTTGATTTGGCGCTGAGGGTAGGCTATGGCTACACCTTC,CSVDLALRVGYGYTF
-,TRBJ2-5,TRBD2,TRBV3-1/TRBV3-2,TGTGCCAGCAGCCCTAGACTAGCGGGGGGTCCGCTCCAAGAGACCCAGTACTTC,CASSPRLAGGPLQETQYF
once,TRBJ2-5,TRBD2,TRBV7-9,TGTGCCAGCAGCGCCCAAGGACTAGCGGGAGAGACCCAGTACTTC,CASSAQGLAGETQYF
-,TRBJ1-1,-,TRBV3-1/TRBV3-2,TGTGCCAGCAGCCAAGATCCCCCGGGGGTTGGCACTGAAGCTTTCTTT,CASSQDPPGVGTEAFF
once,TRBJ1-1,-,TRBV7-9,TGTGCCAGCAGCTCGCAGGGCACTGAAGCTTTCTTT,CASSSQGTEAFF
-,TRBJ2-1,TRBD2,TRBV24-1,TGTGCCACAGGACTAGCGGGAGTTAATGAGCAGTTCTTC,CATGLAGVNEQFF
-,TRBJ2-7,TRBD1,TRBV10-3,TGTGCCATCAGCAAGACAGGGGACGAGCAGTACTTC,CAISKTGDEQYF
few,TRBJ2-3,TRBD2,TRBV18,TGTGCCAGCTACGACGGGCTAGCGGGGGGCTATGTCACAGATACGCAGTATTTT,CASYDGLAGGYVTDTQYF
few,TRBJ2-7,TRBD1,TRBV7-2,TGTGCCAGCAGCTTGACCGACAGGGATGGGGAGCAGTACTTC,CASSLTDRDGEQYF
-,TRBJ2-6,-,TRBV7-9,TGTGCCAGCAGCCTCCCAGGGGTCGGGGCCAACGTCCTGACTTTC,CASSLPGVGANVLTF
-,TRBJ2-7,-,TRBV4-2,TGTGCCAGCAGCAAACAGGGCTACGAGCAGTACTTC,CASSKQGYEQYF
-,TRBJ1-1,TRBD1,TRBV7-9,TGTGCCAGCAGCTCAAACAGGGGGAAGGACACTGAAGCTTTCTTT,CASSSNRGKDTEAFF
few,TRBJ1-5,-,TRBV24-1,TGTGCCACCAGTGTGCAGGGCAATCAGCCCCAGCATTTT,CATSVQGNQPQHF
few,TRBJ1-3,-,TRBV6-5,TGTGCCAGCAGTAGAGCTCACTCTGGAAACACCATATATTTT,CASSRAHSGNTIYF
few,TRBJ2-7,-,TRBV5-6,TGTGCCAGCAGCTCCCAAGTAGTATCAGACATTAACTACGAGCAGTACTTC,CASSSQVVSDINYEQYF
-,TRBJ2-5,TRBD1,TRBV7-9,TGTGCCAGCAGCAAGGGACAGGGTCTGCCCCAGTACTTC,CASSKGQGLPQYF
-,TRBJ2-7,-,TRBV6-2/TRBV6-3,TGTGCCAGCAGTTACCGAATTAGCGGCGTCTACGAGCAGTACTTC,CASSYRISGVYEQYF
-,TRBJ1-6,-,TRBV19,TGTGCCAGCAGCTTACAGGCTGGGGCACCCCTCCACTTT,CASSLQAGAPLHF
-,TRBJ1-1,-,TRBV28,TGTGCCAGCAGTTTAGGGGTCAGACTAAACACTGAAGCTTTCTTT,CASSLGVRLNTEAFF
-,TRBJ2-1,TRBD2,TRBV7-2,TGTGCCAGCAGCTCGGGACTAGCGGGAGGTTCCTACAATGAGCAGTTCTTC,CASSSGLAGGSYNEQFF
once,TRBJ1-5,TRBD1,TRBV5-6,TGTGCCAGCAGTTCACAGGGGATCGGGGATAGCAATCAGCCCCAGCATTTT,CASSSQGIGDSNQPQHF
-,TRBJ2-7,-,TRBV5-1,TGCGCCAGCAGCTTGGAGAGGGGGACCTACTACGAGCAGTACTTC,CASSLERGTYYEQYF